This paragraph reports one TCR beta chain. This specimen belongs to a study of shared clonotypes between healthy human individuals. Trimming stripped 0 bases from V and 3 bases from J, with 13 bases between. The CDR3 totals 16 residues. Germline lookup yields CDR1 SGDLS and CDR2 YYNGEE. Data came from immunoSEQ multiplex PCR; TCRdb stores just in-frame clones and leaves some out. This table has hundreds of thousands of clones, roughly 98% appearing once. Naive CD8 populations comprised CD45RO-negative cells positively selected for CCR7, excluding terminally differentiated effector memory CD45RA+ cells.

The clonotype originates from a man aged 25 to 40 in good health. The sample was naive CD8+ T cells sorted from blood. The chain employs TRBV9 and TRBJ2-1; D might be TRBD1 (5 bases). CDR3 sequence (DNA): TGTGCCAGCAGCGTAGAAGGGGTCCCTAGCTACAATGAGCAGTTCTTC. Protein: CASSVEGVPSYNEQFF.